This T cell receptor (beta chain) emerged from a study of shared clonotypes between healthy human individuals. Profiled with immunoSEQ multiplex PCR; TCRdb holds only in-frame clones, not every one. The sample lists over 2 million clones, roughly 92% occurring once. This clonotype was sampled from a man younger than 35 in good health. Some clones in this sample may be carry-over from other donors' samples. Sequenced input: naive CD4+ T cells from PBMCs. As for subset: CD45RA+ positively selected.

The DNA of the CDR3 is TGTGCCAGCAGTCCATCCCTCCGCCGGGAGGAGGCCAAAAACATTCAGTACTTC. It is translated as CASSPSLRREEAKNIQYF. V gene TRBV28 combines with J gene TRBJ2-4; 7 bases are a match to TRBD2. Germline trimming cut 5 bases from V and 1 base from J; bases unmatched to any gene: 14. Germline assignment: CDR1 MDHEN and CDR2 SYDVKM. The CDR3 has 18 amino acids.